This T cell receptor beta chain stems from a study of patients and donors after allogeneic stem cell transplantation. CDR3 length equals 15 residues. Germline trimming cut 4 bases from V and 6 bases from J; bases unmatched to any gene: 5. Germline V gene lookup returns CDR1 SGHRS and CDR2 YFSETQ. TCRdb fed the RT-PCR reads into MiXCR, producing one record per CDR3 protein. The sample includes roughly 880,000 distinct CDR3 sequences, under 20% seen only once; the top ten take under 6.5%. The TCR sequence derives from a human donor who was either an allogeneic HSCT recipient or a stem cell or donor lymphocyte infusion donor (not recorded which). It is not recorded whose cells these are; they may come from a transplant donor. The source material was blood, either unsorted or a sorted T cell fraction (not recorded which). This chain links TRBV5-1 with TRBJ2-5; TRBD2 matches at 14 bases. The CDR3 sequence: CASSSGTSGRQTQYF. CDR3 sequence (DNA): TGCGCCAGCAGCAGTGGGACTAGCGGGAGACAGACCCAGTACTTC.